This TCR beta chain derives from a study of T-cell memory formation after mild COVID-19. At the level of the study: Largely, the TCR clusters proved donor specific. Study results and limitations: CD4+ bias marked clones expanding day 15 to 37, unlike balanced contracting clones.

This clonotype was observed a handful of times. Its specificity is not known. The CDR3 has 16 amino acids. Germline CDR1 reads MNHEY; CDR2 reads SMNVEV (reference sequence). The V and J ends lost 2 bases and 0 bases respectively, with 8 bases between them. One entry per CDR3 protein, called by TCRdb with MiXCR from the 5' RACE reads. This table holds a few hundred thousand distinct CDR3 sequences, approximately 25% found once. This clonotype was sampled from an adult woman who had mild COVID-19 (a few samples of this study predate the infection). Cell type and time point are not known. The genes are TRBV27 and TRBJ2-6; D remains ambiguous. The sample was PBMCs or a T cell subset sorted from them (not recorded which). CDR3 nucleotide sequence: TGTGCCAGCAGTTTAAGGAGTGTCTCTGGGGCCAACGTCCTGACTTTC. Residues: CASSLRSVSGANVLTF.